The clone carrying this TCR beta chain was found a few times. Its antigen is unknown. The read ends 3 residues shy of where the CDR3 ends; the end is completed using the germline J gene. The repertoire was sequenced with immunoSEQ multiplex PCR; TCRdb's copy has only in-frame clones and lacks some. The sample holds about 20,000 clones, and no clone turns up only once. Germline V gene lookup returns CDR1 SSHAT and CDR2 FNYEAQ (reference sequence). With 1 base clipped from V and 5 bases from J, the junction kept 12 bases outside the gene matches. The CDR3 consists of 17 residues. The data were obtained in a study of T cell clonality in common variable immunodeficiency. General study points: Fewer deletions and N-nucleotide insertions were reportedly seen in common variable immunodeficiency TCR beta sequences. Patient heterogeneity in the CVID cohort limited correlations between repertoire features and clinical complications. T cell subpopulation sequencing would be needed to explain CVID clonality.

This clonotype was sampled from a human donor with common variable immunodeficiency. Sequencing was performed on peripheral blood mononuclear cells. This sequence joins TRBV7-7 and TRBJ2-5; 8 bases line up with TRBD2. The CDR3 sequence: CASSLGAGALIGETQYF. The DNA read from the CDR3 is TGTGCCAGCAGCTTAGGAGCGGGGGCCCTCATTGGGGAGACC.